These 25 T cell receptor beta chains were all obtained from the same sample, sequenced in a study of glioma-infiltrating T cells after dendritic cell vaccination. Libraries were prepared by immunoSEQ multiplex PCR; TCRdb keeps only in-frame clonotypes and omits some of them. The sample lists 45,000 to 55,000 clones, 85% occurring once. The material sequenced was blood, taken before dendritic cell vaccination. The source of these receptors is a human donor with glioblastoma.

This sequence joins TRBV5-1 and TRBJ1-6; 8 bases map to TRBD1. Germline CDR1 is SGHRS and CDR2 is YFSETQ. This CDR3 region has 15 residues. V shed 4 bases, J shed 7 bases, and the junction held 7 bases outside the gene matches. This CDR3 is CASSERTGRNSPLHF. CDR3 DNA sequence: TGCGCCAGCAGCGAACGGACAGGGCGAAATTCACCCCTCCACTTT.

This rearrangement joins TRBV9 to TRBJ1-1; 7 nucleotides agree with TRBD1. The CDR3 extends over 15 amino acids. Germline values: CDR1 SGDLS, CDR2 YYNGEE. V lost 0 bases, J lost 1 base, and 3 bases stayed unmatched. CDR3 sequence reads: CASSVGGQQNTEAFF. The CDR3 coding sequence is TGTGCCAGCAGCGTAGGGGGACAGCAGAACACTGAAGCTTTCTTT.

Only one count was recorded for this clone. The chain recombines TRBV7-9 with TRBJ2-1; 7 positions match TRBD2. The CDR3 runs 18 residues. CDR1 and CDR2 (germline): SEHNR, FQNEAQ (reference sequence). Trimming cost V 2 bases and J 0 bases; bases outside gene matches: 10. The DNA of the CDR3 is TGTGCCAGCAGCTTATTAGGGCTAGCGGCGAGCTCCTACAATGAGCAGTTCTTC. Its translation is CASSLLGLAASSYNEQFF.

The DNA of the CDR3 is TGTGCCAGCAGCCCGACGGGGGGCATGAGCTCCTACAATGAGCAGTTCTTC. Encoded protein: CASSPTGGMSSYNEQFF. The chain couples TRBV9 to TRBJ2-1; maybe TRBD2 (7 bases). This CDR3 has 17 amino acids. The V gene lost 4 bases and the J gene lost 0 bases, with 17 bases spanning the gap. Germline V gene lookup returns CDR1 SGDLS and CDR2 YYNGEE.

The genes are TRBV9 and TRBJ2-1; 14 bases line up with TRBD2. V lost 3 bases and J lost 8; bases outside the gene matches: 7. The CDR3 runs to 16 residues. From germline, CDR1 is SGDLS and CDR2 YYNGEE. As DNA, the CDR3 is TGTGCCAGCAGCGCCTCCCCGGGACTAGCGGGAGATGAGCAGTTCTTC. Amino acids: CASSASPGLAGDEQFF.

The chain is built from TRBV18 and TRBJ1-2, with TRBD1 matching over 7 bases. Germline trimming cut 1 base from V and 0 bases from J; bases unmatched to any gene: 8. Per germline, CDR1 KGHSH and CDR2 LQKENI. The CDR3 has 17 residues. The CDR3 reads CASSPQGGALSNYGYTF. For the CDR3, the DNA is TGTGCCAGCTCACCACAAGGGGGCGCGTTATCTAACTATGGCTACACCTTC.

V gene TRBV11-3 combines with J gene TRBJ2-5, with TRBD1 matching over 10 bases. The J call may be wrong; the DNA end is better matched by TRBJ2-7. This CDR3 comprises 14 residues. The germline gives CDR1 SGHNT, CDR2 YENEEA. CDR3 in DNA: TGTGCCAGCAGCATCCGGGACAGGGGACACGAGCAGTACTTC. Translating gives CASSIRDRGHEQYF.

This sequence joins TRBV7-9 and TRBJ2-5, with 7 nucleotides matching TRBD1. The CDR3 has 15 amino acids. CDR1 SEHNR and CDR2 FQNEAQ come from the germline V gene (reference sequence). The ends lost 3 bases at V and 4 bases at J; junction bases unmatched: 8. The CDR3 loop reads CASSLEQGLGETQYF. CDR3 sequence (DNA): TGTGCCAGCAGCTTGGAACAGGGGCTCGGAGAGACCCAGTACTTC.

This clone is medium-sized (0.01 to 0.1%) in the sample. This chain links TRBV5-4 with TRBJ1-4; D not resolved. V was cut by 4 bases and J by 3 bases, with 7 bases left in between. The germline V gene encodes CDR1 SGHNT and CDR2 YYREEE (reference sequence). This CDR3 comprises 13 residues. DNA for the CDR3: TGTGCCAGCAGCCTAGACTCTAATGAAAAACTGTTTTTT. Residues: CASSLDSNEKLFF.

This chain connects TRBV6-1 to TRBJ1-6; 8 bases match TRBD1. Germline CDR1 MNHNS, CDR2 SASEGT. Trimming at V came to 7 bases and at J to 6 bases, leaving 8 bases not matched to a gene. The CDR3 length is 15 residues. The CDR3 loop is CASIRGQGFNSPLHF. The DNA for the CDR3 is TGTGCCAGCATACGAGGACAGGGCTTTAATTCACCCCTCCACTTT.

V and J are TRBV6-1 and TRBJ1-2, with D uncertain. The CDR3 loop spans 12 amino acids. Trimming removed 8 bases from V and 3 bases from J, with 10 bases in between. Germline V gives CDR1 MNHNS, CDR2 SASEGT. CDR3 sequence reads: CASQPTDYGYTF. The CDR3 DNA reads TGTGCCAGCCAACCAACGGACTATGGCTACACCTTC.

This chain uses TRBV6-5 with TRBJ1-1; 7 bases agree with TRBD1. With V trimmed by 6 bases and J by 7 bases, 8 bases remained unmatched. Germline-derived CDR1 and CDR2 are MNHEY and SVGAGI. The CDR3 is made up of 13 amino acids. This CDR3 reads CASRQGQYYEAFF. DNA of the CDR3: TGTGCCAGCAGGCAGGGACAGTACTATGAAGCTTTCTTT.

The V gene is TRBV25-1, the J gene TRBJ2-2, with D uncertain. Trimming stripped 3 bases from V and 0 bases from J, with 5 bases between. Germline V lookup: CDR1 MGHDK, CDR2 SYGVNS. The CDR3 has 14 amino acids. CDR3 DNA sequence: TGTGCCAGCAGTGACAGGACGAACACCGGGGAGCTGTTTTTT. Translated, it gives CASSDRTNTGELFF.

V and J are TRBV7-2 and TRBJ2-3, with 10 positions matching TRBD2. After removal of 4 bases from V and 4 bases from J, the junction contained 14 bases not matched to a gene. The CDR3 covers 18 residues. Germline CDR1 reads SGHTA; CDR2 reads FQGNSA. CDR3 in amino acids: CASSSPSGRGVKADTQYF. The CDR3 DNA reads TGTGCCAGCAGCTCACCTAGCGGGAGAGGAGTAAAGGCAGATACGCAGTATTTT.

The chain has TRBV5-1 and TRBJ1-4, with TRBD1 as a possible D gene (5 bases). The length of the CDR3 is 16 residues. The germline V gene encodes CDR1 SGHRS and CDR2 YFSETQ. V was cut by 6 bases and J by 4 bases, with 19 bases left in between. In DNA form, the CDR3 reads TGCGCCAGCACCCTGGGTGTCGGGGGGAATAATGAAAAACTGTTTTTT. Translation: CASTLGVGGNNEKLFF. The complete variable domain, with remaining parts taken from reference TRBV5-1 and TRBJ1-4, reads KAGVTQTPRYLIKTRGQQVTLSCSPISGHRSVSWYQQTPGQGLQFLFEYFSETQRNKGNFPGRFSGRQFSNSRSEMNVSTLELGDSALYLCASTLGVGGNNEKLFFGSGTQLSVL.

The V and J genes are TRBV6-5 and TRBJ1-5; no clear D. The V end was cut by 0 bases, the J end by 5 bases, with 11 bases between. Germline values: CDR1 MNHEY, CDR2 SVGAGI. The CDR3 loop spans 15 amino acids. This CDR3 reads CASSYSRAGHQPQHF. For the CDR3, the DNA is TGTGCCAGCAGTTACTCGAGGGCAGGTCATCAGCCCCAGCATTTT.

The chain combines TRBV10-3 with TRBJ1-2; 7 bases are shared with TRBD1. Germline V gene lookup returns CDR1 ENHRY and CDR2 SYGVKD. V lost 7 bases to trimming and J lost 3 bases; unmatched junction nucleotides: 8. CDR3 length: 14 amino acids. The CDR3 sequence is CAITGDSEDYGYTF. CDR3 in DNA: TGTGCCATCACTGGGGACAGTGAAGACTATGGCTACACCTTC.

The chain uses TRBV15 and TRBJ2-2; 7 bases align to TRBD2. The CDR3 length is 17 residues. The ends lost 1 base at V and 2 bases at J; junction bases unmatched: 7. The germline V gene encodes CDR1 LNHNV and CDR2 YYDKDF (reference sequence). The CDR3 region has the DNA TGTGCCACCAGCAGAGGTCTAGCGGACGCCAACACCGGGGAGCTGTTTTTT. It specifies CATSRGLADANTGELFF. Using reference TRBV15 and TRBJ2-2 for the parts outside the CDR3, the full variable domain is DAMVIQNPRYQVTQFGKPVTLSCSQTLNHNVMYWYQQKSSQAPKLLFHYYDKDFNNEADTPDNFQSRRPNTSFCFLDIRSPGLGDTAMYLCATSRGLADANTGELFFGEGSRLTVL.

This sequence joins TRBV10-3 and TRBJ1-6; a possible D gene is TRBD1 (6 bases). The germline gives CDR1 ENHRY, CDR2 SYGVKD. The germline V and J ends were trimmed by 6 bases and 3 bases, with 12 bases remaining between them. The CDR3 is made up of 15 amino acids. The CDR3 nucleotides are TGTGCCATCAGATTCGACAGGAACTATAATTCACCCCTCCACTTT. Protein sequence: CAIRFDRNYNSPLHF.

This clone rates as medium-sized. The J gene is TRBJ2-7, the V gene TRBV7-9; D is uncertain. V was clipped by 1 base and J by 3 bases, with 16 bases between them. This CDR3 has 16 amino acids. The germline gives CDR1 SEHNR, CDR2 FQNEAQ (reference sequence). The CDR3 coding sequence is TGTGCCAGCAGCTTAGAAAGCAGGAACTTGGGCTACGAGCAGTACTTC. It is translated as CASSLESRNLGYEQYF.

This chain joins TRBV19 and TRBJ2-3; 14 positions agree with TRBD2. The CDR3 sequence is 17 residues long. V shed 4 bases and J 4 bases; nucleotides not matched to a gene: 7. The germline V gene encodes CDR1 LNHDA and CDR2 SQIVND (reference sequence). CDR3: CASSRLAGGGLADTQYF. Here the CDR3 DNA reads TGTGCCAGTAGTAGACTAGCGGGGGGGGGTTTAGCAGATACGCAGTATTTT.

This chain links TRBV30 with TRBJ2-2; 9 positions match TRBD1. The V segment lost 5 bases and the J segment 5 bases; nucleotides outside the gene matches: 6. Germline assignment: CDR1 GTSNPN and CDR2 SVGIG (reference sequence). This CDR3 has 14 residues. The CDR3 region has the DNA TGTGCCTGGGCCGGGACAGGGTCGACCGGGGAGCTGTTTTTT. Translation gives CAWAGTGSTGELFF.

The chain recombines TRBV15 with TRBJ2-1, with 8 bases lining up with TRBD2. There are 16 residues in the CDR3. The germline gives CDR1 LNHNV, CDR2 YYDKDF (reference sequence). V shed 3 bases and J 9 bases; nucleotides not matched to a gene: 13. The CDR3, as DNA: TGTGCCACCAGCAGGGAAGGGACTAGGAGTGAAGGTGAGCAGTTCTTC. Residues: CATSREGTRSEGEQFF. Looking up the rest from reference TRBV15 and TRBJ2-1 gives the full variable domain: DAMVIQNPRYQVTQFGKPVTLSCSQTLNHNVMYWYQQKSSQAPKLLFHYYDKDFNNEADTPDNFQSRRPNTSFCFLDIRSPGLGDTAMYLCATSREGTRSEGEQFFGPGTRLTVL.

The chain couples TRBV7-9 to TRBJ2-7; no reliable D call. The length of the CDR3 is 14 residues. With 5 bases removed from V and 1 base from J, the gap between germline ends came to 12 bases. Germline values: CDR1 SEHNR, CDR2 FQNEAQ (reference sequence). In nucleotides, the CDR3 is TGTGCCAGCAGCCTCAGCCAGGCGTCCTACGAGCAGTACTTC. Translating it yields CASSLSQASYEQYF.

The chain is built from TRBV9 and TRBJ2-5; 10 bases agree with TRBD2. The junction had 7 bases not matched to a gene; V was cut back by 0 bases and J by 5 bases. Germline V gene sequence: CDR1 SGDLS, CDR2 YYNGEE. The CDR3 extends over 16 amino acids. The CDR3 protein is CASSVGTSGSGETQYF. The CDR3 nucleotides are TGTGCCAGCAGCGTAGGGACTAGCGGCTCGGGGGAGACCCAGTACTTC.